These 3 T cell receptor beta chains were sequenced from one sample in a study of shared clonotypes between healthy human individuals. The protocol was immunoSEQ multiplex PCR, while the TCRdb copy is restricted to in-frame clones and leaves out a portion. This table has a few million clones, more than 90% appearing once. Material for sequencing was naive CD4+ T cells sorted from blood. The subset: CD45RA+ positively selected. These receptors came from a man aged 18 to 30 in good health.

V is TRBV13 and J is TRBJ2-7, with TRBD1 as a possible D gene (5 bases). Germline CDR1 and CDR2: PRHDT and FYEKMQ (reference sequence). V was trimmed by 0 bases and J by 6 bases, leaving 9 bases between them. This CDR3 comprises 13 residues. CDR3 sequence reads: CASSLGSGCEQYF. CDR3 sequence (DNA): TGTGCCAGCAGCTTAGGGTCAGGGTGCGAGCAGTACTTC.

The chain employs TRBV11-2 and TRBJ2-3; D uncertain. CDR1 and CDR2 (germline): SGHAT, FQNNGV. The CDR3 is 13 amino acids. V gave up 0 bases and J gave up 5 bases, with 6 bases separating them. CDR3 region: CASSLDGIDTQYF. The CDR3 DNA sequence: TGTGCCAGCAGCTTAGATGGGATAGATACGCAGTATTTT.

This chain joins TRBV2 and TRBJ2-3; D is unclear. Per the germline V gene, CDR1 is SNHLY and CDR2 is FYNNEI. Trimming stripped 10 bases from V and 0 bases from J, with 14 bases between. CDR3 size: 14 residues. The DNA of the CDR3 is TGTGCCACCCCGGGCTCCATAAGCACAGATACGCAGTATTTT. Translation: CATPGSISTDTQYF.